The clone carrying this TCR beta chain was counted many times. The entry originates in a study of T-cell reconstitution after alpha-beta-depleted transplantation in children. The library targeted TCRbeta and was prepared with unique molecular identifiers. TCRdb re-called the PCR reads through MiXCR, storing one row per CDR3 protein. The sample holds 600,000 to 700,000 distinct CDR3 sequences, approximately 17% seen once. This CDR3 comprises 15 residues. V dropped 3 bases and J dropped 0 bases, with 12 bases sitting between them. Germline CDR1 is DFQATT and CDR2 is SNEGSKA (reference sequence). Sample: PBMCs from the stem cell graft donor, taken from the stem cell graft. The rearrangement joins TRBV20-1 to TRBJ2-1; perhaps D is TRBD1 or TRBD2 (5 bases each). The clonotype was recovered from a human donor who donated a stem cell graft to a child with acute myeloid leukemia. CDR3 region: CSASRGPSSYNEQFF. CDR3 bases: TGCAGTGCTAGTCGGGGACCGAGCTCCTACAATGAGCAGTTCTTC.